Following are 27 T cell receptor beta chains from one sample sequenced in a study of blood T cells in healthy people across ages. Sample-barcoded 5' priming and a J-beta primer mix drove a second PCR of roughly 7 to 11 cycles. Using its own MiXCR run on the 5' RACE reads, TCRdb lists one record per CDR3 protein. The sample shows over 1.5 million distinct CDR3 sequences, roughly 49% of them seen only once. What was sequenced was blood. Every receptor here comes from a woman in her 40s in good health.

Only a few counts were recorded for this clonotype. V is TRBV6-1 and J is TRBJ1-2; 8 bases align to TRBD1. V dropped 6 bases and J dropped 8; count of bases not matched to a gene: 17. The CDR3 is made up of 16 amino acids. Germline CDR1 and CDR2: MNHNS and SASEGT. CDR3: CASSLTRQGRDGGYTF. The CDR3 DNA sequence: TGTGCCAGCAGCCTGACCAGACAGGGGCGGGATGGAGGCTACACCTTC.

This clonotype was counted once. This sequence joins TRBV6-1 and TRBJ2-4; D unclear. V was cut by 4 bases and J by 1 base, with 11 bases left in between. Germline loops: CDR1 MNHNS, CDR2 SASEGT. The CDR3 loop spans 15 amino acids. The CDR3 region has the DNA TGTGCCAGCAGTGTCTCCACTGAGGCCAAAAACATTCAGTACTTC. Translation: CASSVSTEAKNIQYF.

Only one count was recorded for this clonotype. The chain employs TRBV15 and TRBJ2-3; 8 bases fit TRBD2. The CDR3 consists of 17 residues. Germline-derived CDR1 and CDR2 are LNHNV and YYDKDF (reference sequence). The junction had 6 bases not matched to a gene; V was cut back by 0 bases and J by 1 base. Here the CDR3 DNA reads TGTGCCACCAGCAGAGAGGCGGGGGGCGACCGCACAGATACGCAGTATTTT. This gives the protein CATSREAGGDRTDTQYF.

This clonotype was seen a handful of times. The chain uses TRBV20-1 and TRBJ2-1, with 7 bases aligning to TRBD1. The CDR3 loop spans 14 amino acids. The V gene's germline CDR1 is DFQATT and CDR2 SNEGSKA (reference sequence). Unmatched junction bases numbered 11, after V lost 6 bases and J lost 6 bases. Written as DNA, the CDR3 is TGCAGTGCGGCCCGACAGGGCCCCTTCAATGAGCAGTTCTTC. Translating gives CSAARQGPFNEQFF.

This clonotype was detected only a few times. The chain uses TRBV5-1 and TRBJ2-1, with D uncertain. V lost 1 base, J lost 4 bases, and 6 bases lay in between. Germline-derived CDR1 and CDR2 are SGHRS and YFSETQ. The CDR3 has 13 residues. The CDR3 sequence is CASSLIEYNEQFF. DNA of the CDR3: TGCGCCAGCAGCTTGATAGAATACAATGAGCAGTTCTTC.

This clonotype was seen only a few times. The CDR3 DNA is TGTGCCAGCAGCAAAGGTATCGGGTCTAGCACAGATACGCAGTATTTT. Its protein product is CASSKGIGSSTDTQYF. This chain connects TRBV28 to TRBJ2-3; D remains unclear. The CDR3 spans 16 residues. Trimming cost V 6 bases and J 0 bases, with 16 bases left between them. CDR1 and CDR2 from the germline V gene are MDHEN and SYDVKM.

This clonotype came up a few times. The chain joins TRBV12-3 or TRBV12-4 to TRBJ2-7, with D hard to call. The CDR3 runs to 13 residues. V gave up 7 bases and J gave up 3 bases, with 13 bases separating them. CDR3 amino acids: CASTVGRGYEQYF. CDR3 in DNA: TGTGCCAGCACGGTAGGGCGAGGCTACGAGCAGTACTTC.

The J gene is TRBJ2-1, the V gene TRBV4-1; TRBD2 agrees at 12 bases. The last part of the DNA fits TRBJ2-7 better; the J call may be wrong. CDR3 length: 18 amino acids. CDR1 is MGHRA and CDR2 is YSYEKL in the germline V gene. The CDR3 DNA follows: TGCGCCAGCAGCCAAGTACTAGCGGGGGGAAGCTCCTACAATGAGCAGTACTTC. It translates to CASSQVLAGGSSYNEQYF.

This clonotype occurred a few times. V gene TRBV5-1 combines with J gene TRBJ2-7; possible D gene TRBD2, 5 bases. Germline assignment: CDR1 SGHRS and CDR2 YFSETQ. CDR3 size: 16 residues. Between the trimmed V and J ends, which lost 0 bases and 0 bases, there was a span of 13 bases. CDR3 nucleotide sequence: TGCGCCAGCAGCTTGGAGGGCCGGGGTAGCTCCTACGAGCAGTACTTC. Amino acid sequence: CASSLEGRGSSYEQYF.

The rearrangement uses TRBV11-2 and TRBJ1-1; 7 bases agree with TRBD1. Looked up from germline, CDR1 is SGHAT and CDR2 is FQNNGV. The CDR3 consists of 17 residues. The J segment lost 0 bases and the V segment lost 5 bases, leaving 12 bases of the junction unmatched. The CDR3 reads CASSLSLGQDLNTEAFF. For the CDR3, the DNA is TGTGCCAGCAGCCTATCCCTAGGACAGGACCTGAACACTGAAGCTTTCTTT.

The CDR3 DNA sequence: TGTGCCAGCAGGAACTCGGGGGCGCGGACAGATACGCAGTATTTT. Protein product: CASRNSGARTDTQYF. The chain couples TRBV6-2 or TRBV6-3 to TRBJ2-3; D is possibly TRBD1 or TRBD2 (6 bases each). Germline CDR1 is MNHEY and CDR2 is SVGEGT. Trimming removed 6 bases at V and 3 bases at J, with 16 bases between. The CDR3 sequence is 15 residues long.

This chain joins TRBV29-1 and TRBJ1-2, with TRBD1 identical over 7 bases. CDR1 and CDR2 (germline): SQVTM, ANQGSEA. The CDR3 extends over 13 amino acids. V lost 7 bases, J lost 3 bases, and 8 bases stayed unmatched. The CDR3 nucleotides are TGCAGCGCCCCGACAGGGCAGGACTATGGCTACACCTTC. Translated, it gives CSAPTGQDYGYTF.

This clonotype turned up a few times. J is TRBJ2-5 and V is TRBV7-9; 9 bases agree with TRBD2. This CDR3 region has 12 residues. After removal of 10 bases from V and 7 bases from J, the junction contained 7 bases not matched to a gene. Germline V CDR1 and CDR2: SEHNR, FQNEAQ (reference sequence). The CDR3: CATAGGDGTQYF. The CDR3 coding sequence is TGTGCCACCGCGGGGGGGGATGGGACCCAGTACTTC.

The J gene is TRBJ2-4, the V gene TRBV2; the D call may be TRBD1 or TRBD2 (5 bases each). The V gene lost 4 bases and the J gene lost 13 bases, with 11 bases spanning the gap. Germline V lookup: CDR1 SNHLY, CDR2 FYNNEI. The CDR3 is 11 residues long. Here the CDR3 DNA reads TGTGCCAGCAGTGTTCTGGGGGAGCAGTACTTC. It encodes CASSVLGEQYF. Full variable domain (rest looked up from reference TRBV2 and TRBJ2-4): EPEVTQTPSHQVTQMGQEVILRCVPISNHLYFYWYRQILGQKVEFLVSFYNNEISEKSEIFDDQFSVERPDGSNFTLKIRSTKLEDSAMYFCASSVLGEQYFGAGTRLSVL.

This chain links TRBV27 with TRBJ2-4, with TRBD1 matching 7 bases. The CDR3 sequence is 12 residues long. In germline, CDR1 is MNHEY, CDR2 SMNVEV (reference sequence). With 5 bases clipped from V and 9 bases from J, the junction kept 4 bases outside the gene matches. The chain's CDR3 is CASSRPGGIQYF. The CDR3 DNA is TGTGCCAGCAGTCGTCCAGGGGGCATTCAGTACTTC.

The rearrangement joins TRBV5-1 to TRBJ1-2; D unresolved. Trimming shortened V by 0 bases and J by 8 bases, and 14 bases separated the two germline ends. CDR1 and CDR2 from the germline V gene are SGHRS and YFSETQ. The CDR3 is made up of 14 amino acids. The CDR3 region is CASSLEGRRQGYTF. Written as DNA, the CDR3 is TGCGCCAGCAGCTTGGAAGGGCGCCGGCAGGGCTACACCTTC.

In the case of this clonotype: With a much larger clone just one base away, this may be a read error. V gene TRBV3-1 combines with J gene TRBJ2-7; TRBD1 might be the D (5 bases). The germline CDR1 and CDR2 sequences are LGHDT and YNNKEL (reference sequence). V was clipped by 3 bases and J by 7 bases, with 10 bases between them. The CDR3 runs 12 residues. CDR3 nucleotide sequence: TGTGCCAGCAGCCAGACAGTGGAAGAGCAGTACTTC. As protein: CASSQTVEEQYF.

The chain is built from TRBV7-8 and TRBJ1-4; no clear D gene. Germline V gives CDR1 SGHVS, CDR2 FQNEAQ. Trimming removed 1 base at V and 0 bases at J, with 9 bases between. The CDR3 covers 16 residues. DNA of the CDR3: TGTGCCAGCAGCTTAGTCGTGGTTGCAACTAATGAAAAACTGTTTTTT. Amino acid sequence: CASSLVVVATNEKLFF.

The sample holds one count of this clonotype. The genes are TRBV7-2 and TRBJ1-5, with TRBD1 as a possible D gene (5 bases). Germline CDR1 is SGHTA and CDR2 is FQGNSA. Trimming left V 5 bases short and J 2 bases short, with 13 bases between. This CDR3 is built from 15 residues. The CDR3 region is CASSRSGYGNQPQHF. CDR3 in DNA: TGTGCCAGCAGCCGATCAGGGTATGGCAATCAGCCCCAGCATTTT.

This clonotype was found a few times. The rearrangement uses TRBV7-9 and TRBJ2-1; TRBD2 might be the D (7 bases). CDR3 size: 13 residues. V lost 3 bases, J lost 10 bases, and 13 bases lay in between. CDR1 is SEHNR, CDR2 FQNEAQ, per germline (reference sequence). The CDR3 coding sequence is TGTGCCAGCAGCTTGGCGGGGGCAGCAGAGCAGTTCTTC. Protein sequence: CASSLAGAAEQFF.

The rearrangement links TRBV24-1 to TRBJ2-1; the D gene is possibly TRBD1 (6 bases). V was clipped by 3 bases and J by 11 bases, with 10 bases between them. Germline V gene lookup returns CDR1 KGHDR and CDR2 SFDVKD. The CDR3 spans 12 residues. CDR3 bases: TGTGCCACCAGTGATGCTGGGGGCAAGCAGTTCTTC. As protein: CATSDAGGKQFF.

The genes are TRBV5-5 and TRBJ2-2, with 9 bases aligning to TRBD1. The CDR3 contains 14 residues. After removal of 6 bases from V and 3 bases from J, the junction contained 3 bases not matched to a gene. Germline assignment: CDR1 SGHKS and CDR2 YYEKEE (reference sequence). The CDR3 sequence: CASTRQGDTGELFF. CDR3 nucleotide sequence: TGTGCCAGCACACGACAGGGGGACACCGGGGAGCTGTTTTTT.

The chain combines TRBV12-3 or TRBV12-4 with TRBJ2-1; 11 bases match TRBD2. CDR3 size: 16 residues. With 6 bases clipped from V and 7 bases from J, the junction kept 11 bases outside the gene matches. The CDR3 region is CASRLPPGLAENEQFF. DNA of the CDR3: TGTGCCAGCAGACTACCCCCGGGACTAGCGGAAAATGAGCAGTTCTTC.

This clonotype has only one observation. Mismatch with germline at one junction end may stem from a read error. CDR3 loop: CASSPQGPPTDTQSF. In nucleotides, the CDR3 is TGTGCCAGCAGCCCTCAGGGACCCCCCACAGATACGCAGTCTTTT. The chain is built from TRBV7-6 and TRBJ2-3, with D possibly called TRBD1 or TRBD2 (5 bases each). Germline values: CDR1 SGHVS, CDR2 FNYEAQ. This CDR3 spans 15 amino acids.

The chain joins TRBV7-2 to TRBJ2-5, with a possible D match to TRBD2 (7 bases). V was pared by 8 bases and J by 5 bases, with 21 bases between. Germline CDR1 and CDR2: SGHTA and FQGNSA. This CDR3 contains 15 residues. CDR3 sequence: CASLDRGAAPETQYF. The CDR3 DNA sequence: TGTGCCAGCTTGGATCGGGGGGCCGCCCCGGAGACCCAGTACTTC.

The genes are TRBV5-1 and TRBJ2-3; 9 nucleotides agree with TRBD2. Looked up from germline, CDR1 is SGHRS and CDR2 is YFSETQ. The trim removed 4 bases at V and 4 bases at J, leaving 10 bases unmatched. The CDR3 has 16 residues. The CDR3 sequence: CASSEFLAGQADTQYF. The CDR3 DNA follows: TGCGCCAGCAGCGAATTCCTAGCGGGGCAGGCAGATACGCAGTATTTT. Together with reference TRBV5-1 and TRBJ2-3, the CDR3 gives the full variable domain: KAGVTQTPRYLIKTRGQQVTLSCSPISGHRSVSWYQQTPGQGLQFLFEYFSETQRNKGNFPGRFSGRQFSNSRSEMNVSTLELGDSALYLCASSEFLAGQADTQYFGPGTRLTVL.

This chain joins TRBV25-1 and TRBJ1-6; D remains ambiguous. Germline V gene lookup returns CDR1 MGHDK and CDR2 SYGVNS. The V and J ends lost 4 bases and 8 bases respectively, with 15 bases between them. This CDR3 region has 15 residues. CDR3 coding DNA: TGTGCCAGCAGTGGGACTCTCCCCACTCATTCACCCCTCCACTTT. This sequence encodes CASSGTLPTHSPLHF.